Listed here is a single T cell receptor beta chain. These data are taken from a study of blood T cell repertoires in COVID-19. Sequenced by immunoSEQ multiplex PCR; TCRdb stores in-frame clones only, minus some. Here the sample spans around 100,000 clones, about 88% being singletons. Sample: peripheral blood. The TCR sequence derives from a man aged 35-49 years with acute or convalescent COVID-19.

The CDR3 DNA reads TGCGCCAGCAGCTTGGCCGGGGGGGAAGGCTACACCTTC. Its translation is CASSLAGGEGYTF. This chain connects TRBV5-1 to TRBJ1-2; perhaps TRBD1 as D (5 bases). V lost 0 bases to trimming and J lost 8 bases, with 11 bases between them. The CDR3 covers 13 residues. The germline CDR1 and CDR2 sequences are SGHRS and YFSETQ.